A single sample gave rise to the 21 T cell receptor beta chains below, sequenced in a study of blood T cell repertoires in COVID-19. Using immunoSEQ multiplex PCR, the repertoire was profiled, and TCRdb retains in-frame clones only, with some absent. Of approximately 70,000 clones detected, 70% to 90% appear once; the ten largest clones hold about 3.5%. Sample: peripheral blood. The receptors derive from a woman aged 45-60 years with COVID-19, enrolled during active disease.

The chain is built from TRBV20-1 and TRBJ2-1; 12 bases align to TRBD2. Unmatched junction bases numbered 6, after V lost 3 bases and J lost 12 bases. Germline CDR1 DFQATT, CDR2 SNEGSKA (reference sequence). The CDR3 has 13 amino acids. CDR3 residues: CSASSSGRAGQFF. The CDR3 nucleotides are TGCAGTGCTAGTTCTAGCGGGAGGGCCGGGCAGTTCTTC.

The chain couples TRBV10-3 to TRBJ1-1; D perhaps matches TRBD1 (6 bases). The CDR3 has 13 amino acids. V dropped 7 bases and J dropped 1 base, with 10 bases sitting between them. Germline V gene data show CDR1 as ENHRY and CDR2 as SYGVKD. CDR3 nucleotide sequence: TGTGCCATCACCCGGACAGCGAACACTGAAGCTTTCTTT. Translation gives CAITRTANTEAFF.

A single count supports this clone. The rearrangement joins TRBV18 to TRBJ2-3; 9 nucleotides align to TRBD1. V lost 3 bases, J lost 8 bases, and 12 bases stayed unmatched. Germline values: CDR1 KGHSH, CDR2 LQKENI. The CDR3 contains 16 residues. The CDR3 here is CASSPRTGEVRATQYF. The CDR3 nucleotides read TGTGCCAGCTCACCCCGGACAGGGGAGGTGAGAGCTACGCAGTATTTT.

The V call is TRBV28, the J call TRBJ1-2; D is unclear. The CDR3 is made up of 13 amino acids. Looked up from germline, CDR1 is MDHEN and CDR2 is SYDVKM. The V end lost 2 bases, the J end lost 1 base, and 5 bases lay between the germline ends. CDR3 nucleotides: TGTGCCAGCAGTTTACTCGGTAACTATGGCTACACCTTC. It translates to CASSLLGNYGYTF.

The chain carries TRBV6-2 or TRBV6-3 and TRBJ1-2, with D possibly TRBD1 on 6 matching bases. With 0 bases removed from V and 4 bases from J, the gap between germline ends came to 15 bases. The CDR3 covers 16 residues. Per the germline V gene, CDR1 is MNHEY and CDR2 is SVGEGT. CDR3 in amino acids: CASSYSIFGQPYGYTF. Here the CDR3 DNA reads TGTGCCAGCAGTTACTCGATTTTTGGACAGCCCTATGGCTACACCTTC.

The rearrangement links TRBV3-1 (or the pseudogene TRBV3-2) to TRBJ2-1; TRBD1 is a possible D gene (6 bases). Germline lookup yields CDR1 LGHDT and CDR2 YNNKEL (reference sequence). Trimming removed 9 bases from V and 3 bases from J, with 21 bases in between. CDR3 length: 16 residues. CDR3 nucleotides: TGTGCCAGGAACGTGGCCCGGGACACCCGCTACAATGAGCAGTTCTTC. It codes for CARNVARDTRYNEQFF.

The chain links TRBV5-1 to TRBJ2-3; maybe TRBD1 (6 bases). Trimming removed 9 bases from V and 2 bases from J, with 10 bases in between. Germline CDR1 SGHRS, CDR2 YFSETQ. CDR3 length: 12 residues. The CDR3 region is CANRTVTDTQYF. The CDR3 region has the DNA TGCGCCAACCGGACAGTCACAGATACGCAGTATTTT.

There are a few counts of this clone. CDR3 protein: CATSRDRSYEQYF. The CDR3 nucleotides are TGTGCCACCAGCAGAGATCGGAGCTACGAGCAGTACTTC. This chain joins TRBV15 and TRBJ2-7; D uncertain. V was shortened by 0 bases and J by 3 bases, with 6 bases between the two germline ends. The CDR3 contains 13 residues. Germline V CDR1 and CDR2: LNHNV, YYDKDF (reference sequence).

The chain carries TRBV19 and TRBJ1-2; D is unresolved. The CDR3 sequence is 12 residues long. Per germline, CDR1 LNHDA and CDR2 SQIVND (reference sequence). Trimming took off 6 bases at V and 8 bases at J, with 13 bases between the two ends. The CDR3 spells CASSAGRRGYTF. The CDR3 DNA is TGTGCCAGTAGCGCGGGGAGGCGGGGCTACACCTTC.

This clone was observed a few times. This chain links TRBV27 with TRBJ1-5, with 7 bases matching TRBD1. In germline, CDR1 is MNHEY, CDR2 SMNVEV (reference sequence). The CDR3 extends over 12 amino acids. The V gene end was trimmed by 5 bases and the J gene end by 7 bases; junction bases not matched to a gene: 2. CDR3 sequence: CASSAGGQPQHF. Written as DNA, the CDR3 is TGTGCCAGCAGTGCAGGGGGACAGCCCCAGCATTTT.

The chain uses TRBV5-5 and TRBJ1-2; 9 nucleotides line up with TRBD1. The germline CDR1 and CDR2 sequences are SGHKS and YYEKEE (reference sequence). The ends lost 2 bases at V and 5 bases at J; junction bases unmatched: 7. This CDR3 region has 15 residues. CDR3 protein: CASSFKGQGDYGYTF. The DNA of the CDR3 is TGTGCCAGCAGCTTTAAGGGACAGGGCGATTATGGCTACACCTTC.

This sequence joins TRBV28 and TRBJ2-6; tentative D call: TRBD2 (6 bases). This CDR3 has 15 amino acids. V dropped 6 bases and J dropped 5 bases, with 14 bases sitting between them. Germline assignment: CDR1 MDHEN and CDR2 SYDVKM. This CDR3 reads CASREGNGWANVLTF. The CDR3 nucleotides are TGTGCCAGCAGGGAGGGGAATGGATGGGCCAACGTCCTGACTTTC.

The chain has TRBV11-2 and TRBJ1-3; D ambiguous. The CDR3 runs to 14 residues. V shed 2 bases and J shed 0 bases, with 5 bases lying between them. Germline V CDR1 and CDR2: SGHAT, FQNNGV. The CDR3: CASSLTSSGNTIYF. The CDR3, as DNA: TGTGCCAGCAGCTTAACGAGCTCTGGAAACACCATATATTTT.

This sequence joins TRBV7-2 and TRBJ2-7; D perhaps matches TRBD2 (5 bases). V shed 1 base and J shed 5 bases, with 15 bases lying between them. The length of the CDR3 is 15 residues. Germline V lookup: CDR1 SGHTA, CDR2 FQGNSA. CDR3 nucleotides: TGTGCCAGCAGCTTAGGTTCTAGCCGCTTGGACGAGCAGTACTTC. It translates to CASSLGSSRLDEQYF. The whole variable domain, remainder taken from reference TRBV7-2 and TRBJ2-7, is GAGVSQSPSNKVTEKGKDVELRCDPISGHTALYWYRQSLGQGLEFLIYFQGNSAPDKSGLPSDRFSAERTGGSVSTLTIQRTQQEDSAVYLCASSLGSSRLDEQYFGPGTRLTVT.

The chain is built from TRBV28 and TRBJ2-2; D not resolved. Germline V gives CDR1 MDHEN, CDR2 SYDVKM. The CDR3 consists of 13 residues. Trimming left V 7 bases short and J 5 bases short, with 11 bases between. CDR3 sequence: CASNELMTGELFF. The DNA of the CDR3 is TGTGCCAGCAACGAACTTATGACCGGGGAGCTGTTTTTT.

This clone was seen once. V and J are TRBV29-1 and TRBJ2-1; D unresolved. CDR1 and CDR2 (germline): SQVTM, ANQGSEA. The CDR3 is 12 residues long. V was pared by 5 bases and J by 8 bases, with 13 bases between. The CDR3 is CSVRPLGDEQFF. The CDR3 region has the DNA TGCAGCGTTCGTCCTTTGGGCGATGAGCAGTTCTTC.

J is TRBJ2-1 and V is TRBV4-2, with D possibly being TRBD1 (6 bases). This CDR3 contains 15 residues. The V gene lost 4 bases and the J gene lost 0 bases, with 10 bases spanning the gap. CDR1 LGHNA and CDR2 YNFKEQ come from the germline V gene. The CDR3 sequence: CASSPGQPSYNEQFF. CDR3 nucleotides: TGTGCCAGCAGCCCTGGACAGCCCTCCTACAATGAGCAGTTCTTC.

The chain recombines TRBV3-1 (or the pseudogene TRBV3-2) with TRBJ2-7; 7 bases match TRBD2. Germline CDR1 LGHDT, CDR2 YNNKEL (reference sequence). J lost 8 bases, V lost 4 bases, and 17 bases had no gene match. The CDR3 length is 16 residues. The chain's CDR3 is CASSRAAGPLVVQQYF. CDR3 DNA sequence: TGTGCCAGCAGCCGAGCAGCGGGACCTTTGGTTGTGCAGCAGTACTTC.

The chain combines TRBV11-3 with TRBJ2-3; 14 bases are a match to TRBD2. The length of the CDR3 is 18 residues. Germline values: CDR1 SGHNT, CDR2 YENEEA. Trimming took 5 bases from V and 5 from J; bases not matched to a gene: 12. The CDR3 coding sequence is TGTGCCAGCAGCGGCCAAGGGGGACTAGCGGGAGCCGTAGATACGCAGTATTTT. Translation: CASSGQGGLAGAVDTQYF.

The V and J genes are TRBV18 and TRBJ2-7, with a possible D match to TRBD2 (5 bases). Trimming cost V 0 bases and J 5 bases, with 11 bases left between them. CDR1 is KGHSH and CDR2 is LQKENI in the germline V gene. The CDR3 has 14 residues. DNA of the CDR3: TGTGCCAGCTCACCACCGGCTAGCTGGAACGAGCAGTACTTC. It yields the protein CASSPPASWNEQYF.

The J gene is TRBJ2-1, the V gene TRBV19; 13 bases agree with TRBD2. This CDR3 spans 15 amino acids. The germline gives CDR1 LNHDA, CDR2 SQIVND (reference sequence). Losses at the gene ends were 4 bases for V and 8 bases for J; bases not matched to a gene: 5. This chain's CDR3 is CASSKLAGGPYEQFF. As DNA, the CDR3 is TGTGCCAGTAGTAAACTAGCGGGAGGGCCCTATGAGCAGTTCTTC.